The clone carrying this T cell receptor (beta chain) was counted many times. The sample belongs to a study of HIV-infected patients and healthy controls. Roughly three months, about 14 weeks, into antiretroviral therapy, follow-up blood was collected. No cell fractionation was done, so the repertoire covers all unsorted peripheral blood T cells. Germline V gene lookup returns CDR1 MNHEY and CDR2 SVGAGI. Trimming took off 6 bases at V and 6 bases at J, with 9 bases between the two ends. This CDR3 is 12 amino acids long. 450 to 600 ng RNA was reverse transcribed with alpha and beta constant-region primers. Separate chain-specific third strand synthesis with multiplexing indices produced the alpha and beta libraries. TCRdb called the 5' RACE reads again in MiXCR, with one record for every CDR3 protein. The table includes 5,700 or so distinct CDR3 sequences, roughly 8.9% detected once.

This sequence originates from an adult with HIV infection. This sequence joins TRBV6-5 and TRBJ2-1; TRBD2 is a possible D gene (5 bases). The sequencing here drew on blood, taken during antiretroviral therapy. CDR3 in amino acids: CASSGLANEQFF. CDR3 DNA sequence: TGTGCCAGCAGCGGCCTAGCCAATGAGCAGTTCTTC.